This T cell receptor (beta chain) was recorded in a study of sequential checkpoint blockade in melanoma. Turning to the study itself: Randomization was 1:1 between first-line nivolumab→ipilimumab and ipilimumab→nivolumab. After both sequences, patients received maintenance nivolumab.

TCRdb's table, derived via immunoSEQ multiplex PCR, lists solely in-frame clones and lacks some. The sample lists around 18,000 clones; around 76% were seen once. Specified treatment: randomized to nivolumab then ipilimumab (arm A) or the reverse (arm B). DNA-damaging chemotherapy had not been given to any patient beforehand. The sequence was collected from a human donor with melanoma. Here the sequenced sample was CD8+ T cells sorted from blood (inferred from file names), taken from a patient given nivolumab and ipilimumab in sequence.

Here the CDR3 reads CATTPDRGFVGYTF. For the CDR3, the DNA is TGTGCCACCACCCCGGACAGGGGATTCGTTGGCTACACCTTC. The chain employs TRBV15 and TRBJ1-2; 9 nucleotides agree with TRBD1. J was trimmed by 7 bases and V by 7 bases; bases with no gene match: 10. This CDR3 contains 14 residues. Germline values: CDR1 LNHNV, CDR2 YYDKDF (reference sequence).